The 21 T cell receptor beta chains below all came from one sample that was sequenced in a study of shared clonotypes between healthy human individuals (dated by TCRdb to 2020 to 2021). The receptor library was made with the immunoSEQ multiplex PCR assay. TCRdb provides this immuneACCESS table in a form limited to in-frame rearrangements. Some clones are lacking; in checked studies, under half of them reflect an unresolved V gene, and why the rest are absent is not known. In all, the sample holds 450,000 to 500,000 clones, and 81% of those were seen once. The ten largest clonotypes hold about an eighth of the sample. Material for sequencing was PBMCs. All receptors come from a woman in her thirties or forties in good health. Some clones in this sample may be carry-over from other donors' samples.

The chain employs TRBV7-8 and TRBJ2-7; possibly TRBD1 for D (5 bases). Trimming stripped 0 bases from V and 3 bases from J, with 12 bases between. Germline V gives CDR1 SGHVS, CDR2 FQNEAQ. This CDR3 has 15 residues. CDR3 nucleotide sequence: TGTGCCAGCAGCTTAGCCCAGGCAGGGATCTACGAGCAGTACTTC. Its protein product is CASSLAQAGIYEQYF.

This sequence joins TRBV28 and TRBJ2-7; D is possibly TRBD1 (6 bases). The CDR3 is made up of 17 amino acids. Germline V lookup: CDR1 MDHEN, CDR2 SYDVKM. V lost 0 bases and J 0 bases, leaving 15 bases between the germline ends. CDR3 coding DNA: TGTGCCAGCAGTTTATGGTCGGGACACGATTACTCCTACGAGCAGTACTTC. Its protein is CASSLWSGHDYSYEQYF.

The chain joins TRBV28 to TRBJ2-1; D remains ambiguous. V was cut by 3 bases and J by 15 bases, with 21 bases left in between. The germline V gene encodes CDR1 MDHEN and CDR2 SYDVKM. The CDR3 is made up of 14 amino acids. The CDR3 DNA sequence: TGTGCCAGCAGTTTGAGGTTCGGCCACGATGTTCTGTTCTTC. The encoded protein is CASSLRFGHDVLFF.

V and J are TRBV5-1 and TRBJ1-4; D remains unclear. The CDR3 is 15 residues long. Between the trimmed V and J ends, which lost 3 bases and 7 bases, there was a span of 16 bases. Germline-derived CDR1 and CDR2 are SGHRS and YFSETQ. Written as DNA, the CDR3 is TGCGCCAGCAGCTCGGAGGGTGGTCGAGGTGAAAAACTGTTTTTT. Protein sequence: CASSSEGGRGEKLFF.

V is TRBV6-1 and J is TRBJ2-6; possibly TRBD1 for D (6 bases). Trimming pared 3 bases from V and 4 bases from J, leaving 7 bases between. The CDR3 runs 14 residues. Germline V CDR1 and CDR2: MNHNS, SASEGT. The CDR3 coding sequence is TGTGCCAGCAGTGACAGGGGAGGGGCCAACGTCCTGACTTTC. It is translated as CASSDRGGANVLTF.

A few counts support this clone. The DNA of the CDR3 is TGTGCCAGCACCACCCCCCGAGTCCAAGAGACCCAGTACTTC. It specifies CASTTPRVQETQYF. The V call is TRBV28, the J call TRBJ2-5; D gene unclear. Trimming shortened V by 7 bases and J by 1 base, and 13 bases separated the two germline ends. Germline loops: CDR1 MDHEN, CDR2 SYDVKM. The CDR3 consists of 14 residues.

The chain is built from TRBV6-1 and TRBJ2-7; 14 bases are a match to TRBD2. The CDR3 covers 15 residues. CDR1 and CDR2 (germline): MNHNS, SASEGT. V shed 5 bases, J shed 5 bases, and the junction held 5 bases outside the gene matches. The CDR3 coding sequence is TGTGCCAGCAGTCCCGGGACTAGCGGGAGCGACGAGCAGTACTTC. Its translation is CASSPGTSGSDEQYF.

This sequence joins TRBV18 and TRBJ1-1; the D gene is possibly TRBD1 (5 bases). The V and J ends lost 6 bases and 2 bases respectively, with 10 bases between them. Germline CDR1 KGHSH, CDR2 LQKENI. CDR3 size: 13 residues. The CDR3, as DNA: TGTGCCAGCTCGGGGGGGATCAACACTGAAGCTTTCTTT. Translation: CASSGGINTEAFF.

To note about this clone: The sample has other DNA sequences that encode this CDR3 too. This rearrangement joins TRBV6-5 to TRBJ2-7, with 10 bases identical to TRBD1. Germline-derived CDR1 and CDR2 are MNHEY and SVGAGI. The CDR3 is 15 residues long. With 0 bases clipped from V and 4 bases from J, the junction kept 3 bases outside the gene matches. The DNA of the CDR3 is TGTGCCAGCAGTTACTCGCGACAGGGGGCTTACGAGCAGTACTTC. Amino acid sequence: CASSYSRQGAYEQYF.

Of note for this clone: This likely reflects a read error, since a far larger clone is one base away. The chain joins TRBV5-4 to TRBJ1-1; 9 nucleotides align to TRBD1. This CDR3 spans 16 amino acids. The germline V gene encodes CDR1 SGHNT and CDR2 YYREEE (reference sequence). The junction had 9 bases not matched to a gene; V was cut back by 0 bases and J by 6 bases. The CDR3 reads CASSLGTGVEDAEAFF. CDR3 bases: TGTGCCAGCAGCTTGGGGACAGGGGTTGAGGACGCTGAAGCTTTCTTT.

V usage is TRBV15 and J usage is TRBJ2-6; D is unresolved. V dropped 1 base and J dropped 0 bases, with 10 bases sitting between them. In germline, CDR1 is LNHNV, CDR2 YYDKDF (reference sequence). This CDR3 has 17 amino acids. CDR3 amino acids: CATSRGTVLSGANVLTF. The DNA for the CDR3 is TGTGCCACCAGCAGAGGCACCGTCCTCTCTGGGGCCAACGTCCTGACTTTC.

The chain employs TRBV15 and TRBJ2-7, with TRBD1 as a possible D gene (7 bases). The CDR3 runs 15 residues. The V end lost 0 bases, the J end lost 3 bases, and 12 bases lay between the germline ends. Germline V gene sequence: CDR1 LNHNV, CDR2 YYDKDF (reference sequence). DNA for the CDR3: TGTGCCACCAGCAGAGAAGGAGGGGGCGTCTACGAGCAGTACTTC. It yields the protein CATSREGGGVYEQYF.

This clone was observed once. The chain carries TRBV12-5 and TRBJ1-1, with D unresolved. V was cut by 1 base and J by 0 bases, with 9 bases left in between. Germline CDR1 is LGHNT and CDR2 is FRNRAP. CDR3 length: 15 amino acids. The CDR3 loop reads CASGLGTTVNTEAFF. The CDR3 coding sequence is TGTGCTAGTGGTTTGGGAACAACAGTGAACACTGAAGCTTTCTTT.

Of note for this clone: The same CDR3 arises from other DNA sequences in this sample as well. The chain's CDR3 is CASSPGGGHTEAFF. The CDR3 nucleotides are TGTGCCAGCTCCCCGGGGGGGGGACACACTGAAGCTTTCTTT. V is TRBV18 and J is TRBJ1-1, with TRBD1 as a possible D gene (5 bases). The CDR3 consists of 14 residues. Germline V gene data show CDR1 as KGHSH and CDR2 as LQKENI. With 6 bases removed from V and 3 bases from J, the gap between germline ends came to 14 bases.

This clone has only one observation. The chain's CDR3 is CASSVSTGRSSYNEQFF. As DNA, the CDR3 is TGTGCCAGCAGCGTTAGTACAGGGAGGAGCTCCTACAATGAGCAGTTCTTC. The chain links TRBV9 to TRBJ2-1; D tentatively reads TRBD1 or TRBD2 (6 bases each). Looked up from germline, CDR1 is SGDLS and CDR2 is YYNGEE. The CDR3 has 17 residues. V was shortened by 2 bases and J by 0 bases, with 15 bases between the two germline ends.

In regard to this clone: A much larger clone lies one base from this, so it may be a read error. Other nucleotide sequences in the sample specify the same CDR3. V usage is TRBV5-5 and J usage is TRBJ1-4, with 7 bases fitting TRBD1. This CDR3 is built from 15 residues. With 4 bases clipped from V and 6 bases from J, the junction kept 9 bases outside the gene matches. CDR1 and CDR2 (germline): SGHKS, YYEKEE (reference sequence). The CDR3 DNA follows: TGTGCCAGCAGCAGTCCTGGGACAGTGGATGAAAAACTGTTTTTT. This translates into CASSSPGTVDEKLFF.

The chain combines TRBV2 with TRBJ2-7; no definite D call. Germline V gives CDR1 SNHLY, CDR2 FYNNEI. The CDR3 spans 10 residues. With 8 bases removed from V and 2 bases from J, the gap between germline ends came to 4 bases. The CDR3 bases are TGTGCCAGCGGGCCCTACGAGCAGTACTTC. Its translation: CASGPYEQYF.

This clone was picked up a small number of times. The gene calls are TRBV4-3 and TRBJ2-5; TRBD2 aligns across 11 bases. The CDR3 totals 20 residues. Germline V gives CDR1 LGHNA, CDR2 YSLEER. The junction had 17 bases not matched to a gene; V was cut back by 1 base and J by 4 bases. The CDR3, as DNA: TGCGCCAGCAGCCAAGCGCTCGTAGGGCTTAGCGGGAGGGCCCCAGAGACCCAGTACTTC. Translated, it gives CASSQALVGLSGRAPETQYF.

This chain connects TRBV11-3 to TRBJ2-1, with 12 bases lining up with TRBD2. CDR3 size: 16 residues. The trim removed 5 bases at V and 2 bases at J, leaving 4 bases unmatched. Germline assignment: CDR1 SGHNT and CDR2 YENEEA. CDR3 loop: CASSPGLAGTYNEQFF. The CDR3 DNA is TGTGCCAGCAGCCCTGGACTAGCGGGAACCTACAATGAGCAGTTCTTC.

Notes on this clone: Additional DNA sequences in this sample encode the identical CDR3. V gene TRBV7-9 combines with J gene TRBJ2-7; 9 bases align to TRBD1. This CDR3 has 13 amino acids. In germline, CDR1 is SEHNR, CDR2 FQNEAQ (reference sequence). The junction had 5 bases not matched to a gene; V was cut back by 4 bases and J by 7 bases. CDR3 nucleotide sequence: TGTGCCAGCAGCTCCAACAGGGGGCTTGAGCAGTACTTC. Protein sequence: CASSSNRGLEQYF.

This rearrangement joins TRBV7-6 to TRBJ1-1; the D is unclear. The V gene's germline CDR1 is SGHVS and CDR2 FNYEAQ. Trimming removed 2 bases at V and 3 bases at J, with 10 bases between. The length of the CDR3 is 14 residues. CDR3 bases: TGTGCCAGCAGCTTATCAGGAAGATACACTGAAGCTTTCTTT. Translated: CASSLSGRYTEAFF.